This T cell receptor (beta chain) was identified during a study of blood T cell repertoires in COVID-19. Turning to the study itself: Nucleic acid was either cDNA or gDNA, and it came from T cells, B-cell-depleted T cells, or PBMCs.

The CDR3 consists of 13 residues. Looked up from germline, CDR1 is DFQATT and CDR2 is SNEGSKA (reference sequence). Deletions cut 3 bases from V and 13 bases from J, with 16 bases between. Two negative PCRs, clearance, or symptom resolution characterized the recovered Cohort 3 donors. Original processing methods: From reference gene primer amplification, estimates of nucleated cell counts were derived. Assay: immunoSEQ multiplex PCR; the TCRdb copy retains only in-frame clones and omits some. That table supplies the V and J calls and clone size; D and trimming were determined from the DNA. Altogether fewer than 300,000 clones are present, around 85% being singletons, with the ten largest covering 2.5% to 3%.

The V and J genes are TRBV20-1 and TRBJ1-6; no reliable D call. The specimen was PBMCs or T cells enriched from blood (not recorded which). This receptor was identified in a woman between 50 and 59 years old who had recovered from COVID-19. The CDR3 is CSASLTEISPLHF. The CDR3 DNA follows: TGCAGTGCTAGTCTAACGGAGATCTCTCCCCTCCACTTT.